Listed below are T cell receptor beta chains from one sample, sequenced in a study of blood T cell dynamics during melanoma immunotherapy. Sequencing was performed with immunoSEQ multiplex PCR; in TCRdb, only in-frame clones are kept and a portion is missing. In the table there are tens of thousands of clones, roughly 86% of which are singletons. Sequenced material: blood, taken from a patient treated with checkpoint blockade. The origin of the receptors is a human donor with melanoma. Each CDR3 is given with its conserved first and last residue. Fields, in order: V gene, D gene, clone size, J gene, CDR3 DNA, CDR3 protein. D genes are given only for firm matches. For some rows the clone size is stated as once, few or many, or as a class when expanded; others skip it.

>TRBV19|TRBD1|.|TRBJ1-3
TGTGCCAGTAGTATAGGGGGACAGCCTGGAAACACCATATATTTT
CASSIGGQPGNTIYF
>TRBV4-2|.|few|TRBJ1-5
TGTGCCAGCAGCCAAGGCACGAGATTCGGTCAGCCCCAGCATTTT
CASSQGTRFGQPQHF
>TRBV7-8|TRBD2|.|TRBJ2-7
TGTGCCAGCAGCCCATCCGGACTAGCGGGAGGTCCTTACGAGCAGTACTTC
CASSPSGLAGGPYEQYF
>TRBV30|.|.|TRBJ2-5
TGTGCCTGGACCCGGACAGCGCAAGAGACCCAGTACTTC
CAWTRTAQETQYF
>TRBV5-8|.|.|TRBJ1-1
TGTGCCAACTCGGACAGCGAAGCTTTCTTT
CANSDSEAFF
>TRBV12-1|.|.|TRBJ1-2
TGTGCCATCCCGGACCTGAGCGGCTACACCTTC
CAIPDLSGYTF
>TRBV7-8|TRBD1|.|TRBJ1-5
TGTGCCACCGGGACAGATAGCAATCAGCCCCAGCATTTT
CATGTDSNQPQHF
>TRBV7-8|.|.|TRBJ2-7
TGTGCCAGCAGCTTCCCCGGCCAATCCTACTACGAGCAGTACTTC
CASSFPGQSYYEQYF
>TRBV7-2|TRBD2|.|TRBJ2-1
TGTGCCAGCACCCTAGCGGCGGCTAGCGGGTACAATGAGCAGTTCTTC
CASTLAAASGYNEQFF
>TRBV7-3|TRBD2|.|TRBJ2-3
TGTGCCAGCAGCTTAGGGCGGGAGGGAAATACGCAGTATTTT
CASSLGREGNTQYF
>TRBV27|.|.|TRBJ1-3
TGTGCCAGCAGTTTCCGCGACTCTGGAAACACCATATATTTT
CASSFRDSGNTIYF
>TRBV7-9|TRBD1|.|TRBJ1-4
TGTGCCAGCAGCGGAGGGACAGGGATTAATGAAAAACTGTTTTTT
CASSGGTGINEKLFF
>TRBV7-2|.|once|TRBJ1-5
TGTGCCAGCAGCTTAGGGTCCTTTAATGCTCCCCAGCATTTT
CASSLGSFNAPQHF
>TRBV5-1|.|.|TRBJ2-1
TGCGCCAGCAGCTTTCGGTCCGCTAGCGATGAGCAGTTCTTC
CASSFRSASDEQFF
>TRBV19|.|few|TRBJ2-2
TGTGCCAGTAGTATCGAGAGAGGGACCGGGGAGCTGTTTTTT
CASSIERGTGELFF
>TRBV5-4|TRBD1|once|TRBJ1-6
TGTGCCAGCAGGTCGGGGACAGCTAATTCACCCCTCCACTTT
CASRSGTANSPLHF
>TRBV19|.|.|TRBJ1-1
TGTGCCAGTAGCGAGGGGGGAGCGAACACTGAAGCTTTCTTT
CASSEGGANTEAFF
>TRBV5-1|TRBD2|.|TRBJ2-3
TGCGCCAGCAGAGATAGCGGGGGCCTGGATGTTGATACGCAGTATTTT
CASRDSGGLDVDTQYF
>TRBV14|.|.|TRBJ2-7
TGTGCCAGCAGCCAGCGCTACGAGCAGTACTTC
CASSQRYEQYF
>TRBV7-2|.|.|TRBJ1-1
TGTGCCAGCAGCTTGGACGGGTGGCACACTGAAGCTTTCTTT
CASSLDGWHTEAFF
>TRBV10-3|.|few|TRBJ1-6
TGTGCCTCCCGTCAGGACAAGGCGGGGATCACCCTCCACTTT
CASRQDKAGITLHF
>TRBV18|.|.|TRBJ2-5
TGTGCCAGCTCACCTTACGGACAGCAAGAGACCCAGTACTTC
CASSPYGQQETQYF
>TRBV18|.|few|TRBJ2-7
TGTGCCAGCTCACCTTCGGAGGCAGGGAGAAGGGAGCAGTACTTC
CASSPSEAGRREQYF
>TRBV29-1|TRBD1|few|TRBJ1-1
TGCAGCGGTAGGACAGGGAACACTGAAGCTTTCTTT
CSGRTGNTEAFF
>TRBV7-9|.|few|TRBJ2-7
TGTGCCAGCAGCCCCCAAGGGGCAACCTACGAGCAGTACTTC
CASSPQGATYEQYF
>TRBV9|TRBD2|.|TRBJ2-5
TGTGCCAGCAGCGTAGGGACGGGAGGCAAACAAGAGACCCAGTACTTC
CASSVGTGGKQETQYF
>TRBV7-9|.|.|TRBJ1-2
TGTGCCAGCAGCTTAGGGGGAAATGGTGGCTACACCTTC
CASSLGGNGGYTF
>TRBV21-1|.|.|TRBJ2-3
TGTGCCAGCAGCATGAGGGACAGATACACAGATACGCAGTATTTT
CASSMRDRYTDTQYF
>TRBV30|.|.|TRBJ1-1
TGTGCCTGGGGCGGGAACACTGAAGCTTTCTTT
CAWGGNTEAFF
>TRBV19|.|few|TRBJ1-5
TGTGCCAGTAGAGGGGCGCTGAATAGCAATCAGCCCCAGCATTTT
CASRGALNSNQPQHF
>TRBV7-7|.|.|TRBJ2-7
TGTGCCAGCAGTCAAGGGGGGGAGCAGTACTTC
CASSQGGEQYF
>TRBV27|.|.|TRBJ1-2
TGTGCCAGCAGTTTATCCCCAGGGGTCAATGGCTACACCTTC
CASSLSPGVNGYTF
>TRBV11-2|TRBD1|few|TRBJ2-1
TGTGCCAGCAGTTTAGACAGGGGGTCCTACAATGAGCAGTTCTTC
CASSLDRGSYNEQFF
>TRBV5-8|TRBD1|.|TRBJ1-5
TGTGCCAGCAGCTTTATGGACAGGCATCAGCCCCAGCATTTT
CASSFMDRHQPQHF
>TRBV7-9|.|.|TRBJ2-5
TGTGCCAGCAGCTTAGGGGTAGGGGGGGAGACCCAGTACTTC
CASSLGVGGETQYF
>TRBV18|.|.|TRBJ2-7
TGTGCCAGCTCACCGATCTTTAGTACCCTCTCCTACGAGCAGTACTTC
CASSPIFSTLSYEQYF
>TRBV11-2|.|.|TRBJ2-1
TGTGCCAGCAGCCGGCCAGGGTTCACTTATGAGCAGTTCTTC
CASSRPGFTYEQFF
>TRBV28|TRBD2|.|TRBJ2-4
TGTGCCAGCAGTTTAACCCCTGCAGCGGGAGAAAACATTCAGTACTTC
CASSLTPAAGENIQYF
>TRBV19|.|.|TRBJ1-5
TGTGCCAGTAGTGGGAGCCAAGGCAATCAGCCCCAGCATTTT
CASSGSQGNQPQHF
>TRBV28|.|.|TRBJ2-4
TGTGCCAGCAGTGCCCCCCCCCTTCTGTACTTC
CASSAPPLLYF
>TRBV27|.|.|TRBJ1-1
TGTGCCAGCAGTTTAATCGGGGCCAACACTGAAGCTTTCTTT
CASSLIGANTEAFF
>TRBV11-3|.|.|TRBJ2-5
TGTGCCAGCAGCTCCACAGCGTACCAAGAGACCCAGTACTTC
CASSSTAYQETQYF
>TRBV6-6|TRBD1|.|TRBJ1-1
TGTGCCAGCACCTTGACAGGGGGCCAGAACACTGAAGCTTTCTTT
CASTLTGGQNTEAFF
>TRBV4-1|.|.|TRBJ2-7
TGCGCCAGCAGCAGGCCAGGGGATAGCCCCTACGAGCAGTACTTC
CASSRPGDSPYEQYF
>TRBV7-3|.|.|TRBJ1-1
TGTGCCAGCAGCCACTACGAGGACAGCGAGAACACTGAAGCTTTCTTT
CASSHYEDSENTEAFF
>TRBV10-2|.|few|TRBJ1-5
TGCGCCAGCAGTGAGTCGGGAGGATCCCAGCATTTT
CASSESGGSQHF
>TRBV5-1|.|.|TRBJ1-2
TGCGCCAGCAGCTTGGAAATATCCAGCTATGGCTACACCTTC
CASSLEISSYGYTF
>TRBV19|.|.|TRBJ1-5
TGTGCCAGCCGCTTTACAGGGATGAATCAGCCCCAGCATTTT
CASRFTGMNQPQHF
>TRBV6-6|TRBD2|.|TRBJ2-5
TGTGCCAGCAGCCTTAAGCGGGGGGAGACCCAGTACTTC
CASSLKRGETQYF
>TRBV15|.|.|TRBJ1-2
TGTGCCACCAGCAGAGTCGGCAACGGAGGTGGCTACACCTTC
CATSRVGNGGGYTF
>TRBV2|TRBD1|.|TRBJ1-5
TGTGCCAGCAGGAGGGACAGGGGCAATCAGCCCCAGCATTTT
CASRRDRGNQPQHF
>TRBV18|.|.|TRBJ2-1
TGTGCCAGCTCACGCCTGGGCTCCTACAATGAGCAGTTCTTC
CASSRLGSYNEQFF
>TRBV19|.|few|TRBJ1-1
TGTGCCAGTACTAGGACCGAGAACACTGAAGCTTTCTTT
CASTRTENTEAFF